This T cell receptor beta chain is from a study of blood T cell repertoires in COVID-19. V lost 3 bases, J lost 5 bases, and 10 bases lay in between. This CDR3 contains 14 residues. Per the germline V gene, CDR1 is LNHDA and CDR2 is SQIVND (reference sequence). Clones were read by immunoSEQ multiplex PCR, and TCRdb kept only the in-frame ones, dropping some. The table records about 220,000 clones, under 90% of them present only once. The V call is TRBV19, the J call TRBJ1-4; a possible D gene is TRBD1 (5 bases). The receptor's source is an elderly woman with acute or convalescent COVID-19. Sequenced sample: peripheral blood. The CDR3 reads CASSMQGQNEKLFF. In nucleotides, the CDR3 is TGTGCCAGTAGTATGCAGGGCCAGAATGAAAAACTGTTTTTT.